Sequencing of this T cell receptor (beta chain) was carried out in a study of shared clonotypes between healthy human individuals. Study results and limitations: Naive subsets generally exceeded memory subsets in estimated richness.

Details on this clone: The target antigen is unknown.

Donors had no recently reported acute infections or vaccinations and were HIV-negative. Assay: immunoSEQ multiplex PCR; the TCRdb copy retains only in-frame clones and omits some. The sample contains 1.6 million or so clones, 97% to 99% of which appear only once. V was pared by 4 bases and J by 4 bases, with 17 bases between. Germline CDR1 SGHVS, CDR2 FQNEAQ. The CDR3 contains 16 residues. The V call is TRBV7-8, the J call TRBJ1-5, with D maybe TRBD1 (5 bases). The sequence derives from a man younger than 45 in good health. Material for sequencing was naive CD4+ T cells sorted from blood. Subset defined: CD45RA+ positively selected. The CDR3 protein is CASSSARGGGNQPQHF. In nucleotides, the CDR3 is TGTGCCAGCAGCTCCGCGCGGGGTGGGGGTAATCAGCCCCAGCATTTT.